This T cell receptor beta chain was captured in a study of CD8 T cells in Susac syndrome. Sequencing of TCR beta was undertaken in CD8+ and CD4+ T cells derived from blood. The study, taken as a whole, reports: The authors acknowledged that their TCR sequencing and HLA analysis involved a relatively small number of individuals. Clonal expansion did not appear in Susac syndrome CD4+ T cell repertoires.

The authors reverse transcribed roughly 0.5 to 1 ug RNA with random hexamers. The CDR3 of TCR beta was amplified by immunoSEQ multiplex PCR across 54 Vbeta and 13 Jbeta. TCRdb fed the immunoSEQ multiplex PCR reads into MiXCR, producing one record per CDR3 protein. The sample lists hundreds of thousands of distinct CDR3 sequences, less than 96% occurring once. Comment on this clonotype: The antigen remains undetermined.

Germline V CDR1 and CDR2: MNHEY, SMNVEV (reference sequence). The germline V and J ends were trimmed by 4 bases and 5 bases, with 17 bases remaining between them. This CDR3 has 15 residues. The sequencing sample was made of CD4+ T cells from PBMCs. The receptor's source is a human donor with Susac syndrome. V gene TRBV27 combines with J gene TRBJ2-5, with no clear D. The CDR3 protein is CASSYQAGRRETQYF. For the CDR3, the DNA is TGTGCCAGCAGTTACCAGGCAGGACGGCGGGAGACCCAGTACTTC.